This TCR beta chain was identified during a study of control samples from healthy donors and cancer patients. Trimming removed 1 base from V and 0 bases from J, with 12 bases in between. In germline, CDR1 is LGHNA, CDR2 YNFKEQ. The CDR3 totals 16 residues. Assay used: immunoSEQ multiplex PCR; TCRdb lists only in-frame clones, some missing. Of 75,000 to 90,000 clones in the sample, around 91% were seen once. Sequenced sample: blood. This sequence joins TRBV4-2 and TRBJ1-1; D unresolved. The source of this sequence is a man between 45 and 60 years old in good health. Written as DNA, the CDR3 is TGTGCCAGCAGCCAAGGCGGGATTGGGATGAACACTGAAGCTTTCTTT. Its protein is CASSQGGIGMNTEAFF.